The subject of this entry is one T cell receptor (beta chain). Its antigen is as yet unknown. These data belong to a study of breast tumors, draining lymph nodes, adjacent tissues. Germline assignment: CDR1 MNHEY and CDR2 SMNVEV (reference sequence). The length of the CDR3 is 14 residues. Trimming took 8 bases from V and 13 from J, leaving 26 bases between them. Whole-study findings and limits: Tumor TCR diversity was below lymph nodes but above nontumor tissue. Most tumor T cells seemingly derive from lymph node, then expand in tumor. Data only fit, rather than demonstrated, lymph node origin of most tumor T cells.

MiXCR was run by TCRdb on the multiplex PCR reads, yielding one entry per CDR3 protein. Of 120,000 or so distinct CDR3 sequences listed, 15% to 20% are singletons. The lymph nodes were axillary draining lymph nodes from breast cancer patients. This sequence was found in a female donor with breast cancer. Some clones in this sample may be carry-over from other donors' samples. The sequenced sample consisted of axillary lymph node tissue. The rearrangement joins TRBV27 to TRBJ1-2; TRBD1 is a possible D gene (5 bases). CDR3 bases: TGTGCCAGCGCTCACCGAGGGTTGGGGGGGGACTGCACCTTC. Translation gives CASAHRGLGGDCTF.